A selection of T cell receptor beta chains follows, all from one sample in a study of Tregs in tolerant kidney transplant recipients. The assay was immunoSEQ multiplex PCR, and TCRdb's table has in-frame clones only and misses some. The repertoire consists of 110,000 or so clones, with around 89% occurring once and the leading ten covering 0.34%. The material was CD4+ T cells from blood, obtained before the transplant. The receptors stem from a human donor who received a combined kidney and bone marrow transplant. CDR3s include the opening cysteine and the closing phenylalanine or tryptophan. The order of the fields is CDR3 length, J gene, V gene, CDR3 protein.

cdr3_length: 15
j_call: TRBJ2-2
v_call: TRBV6-5
cdr3_aa: CASRTFSTTPGKLFF

cdr3_length: 15
j_call: TRBJ1-6
v_call: TRBV13
cdr3_aa: CASSLIGQGNSPLHF

cdr3_length: 15
j_call: TRBJ2-1
v_call: TRBV27
cdr3_aa: CASSPWTATDNEQFF

cdr3_length: 8
j_call: TRBJ1-4
v_call: TRBV20-1
cdr3_aa: CSAGSEVF

cdr3_length: 14
j_call: TRBJ1-2
v_call: TRBV25-1
cdr3_aa: CASSAGQGADGYTF

cdr3_length: 15
j_call: TRBJ2-3
v_call: TRBV5-4
cdr3_aa: CASSKAGAVTDTQYF

cdr3_length: 14
j_call: TRBJ1-2
v_call: TRBV28
cdr3_aa: CASSLGRGNYGYTF

cdr3_length: 14
j_call: TRBJ2-3
v_call: TRBV9
cdr3_aa: CASSVLVNTDTQYF

cdr3_length: 16
j_call: TRBJ1-5
v_call: TRBV11-2
cdr3_aa: CASSPGTGIRNQPQHF

cdr3_length: 15
j_call: TRBJ2-5
v_call: TRBV4-3
cdr3_aa: CASSPLGQGEETQYF

cdr3_length: 14
j_call: TRBJ1-2
v_call: TRBV5-1
cdr3_aa: CASSLQGQGYGYTF

cdr3_length: 15
j_call: TRBJ2-3
v_call: TRBV7-9
cdr3_aa: CASSLAGPSTDTQYF

cdr3_length: 14
j_call: TRBJ2-7
v_call: TRBV6-1
cdr3_aa: CASSAWTGDYEQYF

cdr3_length: 14
j_call: TRBJ2-3
v_call: TRBV15
cdr3_aa: CATSSPVEADTQYF

cdr3_length: 17
j_call: TRBJ1-1
v_call: TRBV19
cdr3_aa: CASTPTAGTAPNTEAFF

cdr3_length: 14
j_call: TRBJ1-6
v_call: TRBV19
cdr3_aa: CASSTPGLYSPLHF

cdr3_length: 14
j_call: TRBJ1-6
v_call: TRBV6-5
cdr3_aa: CASSYQRRDSPLHF

cdr3_length: 13
j_call: TRBJ2-5
v_call: TRBV6-5
cdr3_aa: CASSSDAAGTQYF

cdr3_length: 13
j_call: TRBJ1-1
v_call: TRBV11-2
cdr3_aa: CASSPGVANEAFF

cdr3_length: 15
j_call: TRBJ2-1
v_call: TRBV7-9
cdr3_aa: CASSSRSGTRDEQFF

cdr3_length: 18
j_call: TRBJ2-7
v_call: TRBV28
cdr3_aa: CASSLGLRAGATTYEQYF

cdr3_length: 13
j_call: TRBJ2-7
v_call: TRBV27
cdr3_aa: CASRPTGAYEQYF

cdr3_length: 16
j_call: TRBJ2-2
v_call: TRBV19
cdr3_aa: CASRHWTSGSPGELFF

cdr3_length: 15
j_call: TRBJ1-3
v_call: TRBV27
cdr3_aa: CASSLQGASGNTIYF

cdr3_length: 16
j_call: TRBJ2-3
v_call: TRBV10-1
cdr3_aa: CASSEPGLSSTDTQYF

cdr3_length: 12
j_call: TRBJ1-1
v_call: TRBV2
cdr3_aa: CASEGAVTEAFF

cdr3_length: 14
j_call: TRBJ2-3
v_call: TRBV7-2
cdr3_aa: CATSGGPRGGTQYF

cdr3_length: 16
j_call: TRBJ2-7
v_call: TRBV28
cdr3_aa: CASSSPGVGAAYEQYF

cdr3_length: 15
j_call: TRBJ1-1
v_call: TRBV28
cdr3_aa: CASSRTTGWGTEAFF

cdr3_length: 15
j_call: TRBJ2-7
v_call: TRBV5-4
cdr3_aa: CASSFRDRAAYEQYF

cdr3_length: 15
j_call: TRBJ1-2
v_call: TRBV5-4
cdr3_aa: CASSSRDRVNYGYTF

cdr3_length: 15
j_call: TRBJ2-5
v_call: TRBV7-2
cdr3_aa: CASSLVGHLQETQYF

cdr3_length: 14
j_call: TRBJ2-1
v_call: TRBV18
cdr3_aa: CASSPYRGGSEQFF

cdr3_length: 17
j_call: TRBJ2-1
v_call: TRBV4-2
cdr3_aa: CASSQDPPRGIYNEQFF

cdr3_length: 17
j_call: TRBJ2-3
v_call: TRBV5-4
cdr3_aa: CASTLGGVARYTDTQYF

cdr3_length: 13
j_call: TRBJ2-7
v_call: TRBV5-1
cdr3_aa: CASSLGGGDEQYF

cdr3_length: 17
j_call: TRBJ2-2
v_call: TRBV7-9
cdr3_aa: CASSKTGTSGSTGELFF

cdr3_length: 14
j_call: TRBJ2-7
v_call: TRBV10-2
cdr3_aa: CASRWTGGGYEQYF

cdr3_length: 16
j_call: TRBJ2-3
v_call: TRBV10-1
cdr3_aa: CASSDPSGRGADTQYF

cdr3_length: 15
j_call: TRBJ1-2
v_call: TRBV18
cdr3_aa: CASSPPAGENYGYTF

cdr3_length: 15
j_call: TRBJ2-3
v_call: TRBV5-5
cdr3_aa: CASSLGLVTGDTQYF

cdr3_length: 13
j_call: TRBJ2-3
v_call: TRBV4-1
cdr3_aa: CASSQATLGTQYF

cdr3_length: 16
j_call: TRBJ1-3
v_call: TRBV7-2
cdr3_aa: CASSLHQPGSGNTIYF

cdr3_length: 15
j_call: TRBJ1-2
v_call: TRBV10-3
cdr3_aa: CAISGDRELNYGYTF

cdr3_length: 14
j_call: TRBJ1-5
v_call: TRBV9
cdr3_aa: CASSGGQGNQPQHF

cdr3_length: 15
j_call: TRBJ2-7
v_call: TRBV2
cdr3_aa: CASSEPGLGYVEQYF

cdr3_length: 14
j_call: TRBJ1-2
v_call: TRBV12-5
cdr3_aa: CASGPGQLSDGYTF

cdr3_length: 12
j_call: TRBJ1-2
v_call: TRBV5-6
cdr3_aa: CASSIEGYGYTF

cdr3_length: 11
j_call: TRBJ1-5
v_call: TRBV2
cdr3_aa: CASRRDQPQHF

cdr3_length: 19
j_call: TRBJ1-5
v_call: TRBV27
cdr3_aa: CASRSTSTGQGYSNQPQHF

cdr3_length: 13
j_call: TRBJ1-5
v_call: TRBV30
cdr3_aa: CAWSVLRDQPQHF

cdr3_length: 16
j_call: TRBJ2-3
v_call: TRBV25-1
cdr3_aa: CASSDPGQGGTDTQYF

cdr3_length: 18
j_call: TRBJ2-1
v_call: TRBV1
cdr3_aa: CTSSQGRKTSGGAGEQFF

cdr3_length: 14
j_call: TRBJ1-2
v_call: TRBV6-5
cdr3_aa: CASSYRDSNYGYTF

cdr3_length: 15
j_call: TRBJ2-7
v_call: TRBV5-4
cdr3_aa: CASSLGGIGTYEQYF

cdr3_length: 15
j_call: TRBJ1-1
v_call: TRBV9
cdr3_aa: CASSALYYSRSEAFF

cdr3_length: 16
j_call: TRBJ2-3
v_call: TRBV6-6
cdr3_aa: CASSYTRGSSTDTQYF

cdr3_length: 15
j_call: TRBJ2-2
v_call: TRBV5-1
cdr3_aa: CASSTNRVSTGELFF